The clone carrying this T cell receptor beta chain was counted once. The source of the sample is a study of T cell repertoires in ileal Crohn's disease. V was pared by 3 bases and J by 6 bases, with 8 bases of the junction left unmatched. The germline gives CDR1 MDHEN, CDR2 SYDVKM. The CDR3 covers 16 residues. Using immunoSEQ multiplex PCR, the repertoire was profiled, and TCRdb retains in-frame clones only, with some absent. The table has approximately 9,000 clones, around three quarters seen once. The chain is built from TRBV28 and TRBJ1-4; 9 bases agree with TRBD1. The sequence was obtained from an adult with Crohn's disease. The specimen sequenced was ileal tissue. CDR3: CASSFLGGQGYEKLFF. DNA for the CDR3: TGTGCCAGCAGTTTCCTCGGGGGACAGGGTTATGAAAAACTGTTTTTT.